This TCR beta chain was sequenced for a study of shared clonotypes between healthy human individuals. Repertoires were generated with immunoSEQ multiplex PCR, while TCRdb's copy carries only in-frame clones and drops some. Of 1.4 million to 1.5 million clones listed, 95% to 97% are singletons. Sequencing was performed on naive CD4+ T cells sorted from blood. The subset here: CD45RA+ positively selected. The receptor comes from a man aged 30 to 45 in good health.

CDR3 sequence (DNA): TGTGCCAGCGATGGTATTGGGAGGGGCACTGAAGCTTTCTTT. Protein sequence: CASDGIGRGTEAFF. J is TRBJ1-1 and V is TRBV2; perhaps TRBD1 as D (5 bases). The CDR3 is made up of 14 amino acids. Trimming removed 8 bases from V and 4 bases from J, with 17 bases in between. The V gene's germline CDR1 is SNHLY and CDR2 FYNNEI. Complete variable domain (other parts from reference TRBV2 and TRBJ1-1): EPEVTQTPSHQVTQMGQEVILRCVPISNHLYFYWYRQILGQKVEFLVSFYNNEISEKSEIFDDQFSVERPDGSNFTLKIRSTKLEDSAMYFCASDGIGRGTEAFFGQGTRLTVV.